This passage covers 27 T cell receptor beta chains from one sample sequenced in a study of blood T cell repertoires in COVID-19. Data came from immunoSEQ multiplex PCR; TCRdb stores just in-frame clones and leaves some out. The data contain about 380,000 clones, about 90% of them singletons. Sequencing was carried out using PBMCs or T cells enriched from blood (not recorded which). The receptors here all came from a woman aged 25 to 39 who had recovered from COVID-19.

The count of this clone is one. The V and J genes are TRBV7-2 and TRBJ2-3, with TRBD2 identical over 11 bases. Germline CDR1 SGHTA, CDR2 FQGNSA. The CDR3 is 16 amino acids. With V trimmed by 5 bases and J by 3 bases, 7 bases remained unmatched. CDR3 coding DNA: TGTGCCAGCAGCCTCCGACTAGCGGGAATAACAGATACGCAGTATTTT. Translated: CASSLRLAGITDTQYF.

The chain has TRBV9 and TRBJ1-1; maybe TRBD1 (6 bases). The CDR3 length is 14 residues. Germline CDR1 is SGDLS and CDR2 is YYNGEE. Deletions cut 6 bases from V and 6 bases from J, with 18 bases between. The DNA for the CDR3 is TGTGCCAGCAAACGGAATCTACAGGGTTCTGAAGCTTTCTTT. This encodes CASKRNLQGSEAFF.

The rearrangement uses TRBV18 and TRBJ1-1; D is uncertain. CDR3 length: 13 amino acids. Trimming stripped 5 bases from V and 1 base from J, with 8 bases between. Germline V CDR1 and CDR2: KGHSH, LQKENI. DNA for the CDR3: TGTGCCAGCTCAATTTCAGGGAACACTGAAGCTTTCTTT. It translates to CASSISGNTEAFF.

The V call is TRBV19, the J call TRBJ1-1; 7 bases fit TRBD1. This CDR3 is 15 amino acids long. The germline gives CDR1 LNHDA, CDR2 SQIVND (reference sequence). V gave up 5 bases and J gave up 9 bases; unmatched junction bases: 15. CDR3 region: CASSLRSMQGGQAFF. The CDR3 DNA sequence: TGTGCCAGTAGTTTACGATCAATGCAGGGGGGTCAAGCTTTCTTT.

The rearrangement uses TRBV19 and TRBJ2-3, with D tentatively TRBD1 (5 bases). The CDR3 consists of 13 residues. The V gene lost 5 bases and the J gene lost 7 bases, with 13 bases spanning the gap. Germline V lookup: CDR1 LNHDA, CDR2 SQIVND (reference sequence). The CDR3 protein is CASSPSDTYTQYF. DNA of the CDR3: TGTGCCAGTAGTCCCTCGGACACGTATACGCAGTATTTT.

V gene TRBV7-2 combines with J gene TRBJ1-5; D gene unclear. V was cut by 3 bases and J by 4 bases, with 13 bases left in between. The germline V gene has CDR1 SGHTA and CDR2 FQGNSA. The CDR3 extends over 15 amino acids. The CDR3 nucleotides are TGTGCCAGCAGCTTCGGAAGAGGTGGGAATCAGCCCCAGCATTTT. Translating it yields CASSFGRGGNQPQHF.

The rearrangement uses TRBV7-9 and TRBJ1-3; D remains unclear. This CDR3 has 14 residues. Germline CDR1 reads SEHNR; CDR2 reads FQNEAQ (reference sequence). V gave up 3 bases and J gave up 5 bases, with 11 bases separating them. The CDR3 bases are TGTGCCAGCAGCTTCGGGGTTGGAAGAAACACCATATATTTT. This translates into CASSFGVGRNTIYF.

V is TRBV9 and J is TRBJ2-3, with 7 bases identical to TRBD2. From germline, CDR1 is SGDLS and CDR2 YYNGEE. The CDR3 contains 15 residues. V lost 1 base, J lost 0 bases, and 2 bases stayed unmatched. The CDR3: CASSVRGLSTDTQYF. CDR3 nucleotide sequence: TGTGCCAGCAGCGTACGGGGACTAAGCACAGATACGCAGTATTTT.

This clone was observed a few times. The J gene is TRBJ1-6, the V gene TRBV7-8, with D maybe TRBD1 (6 bases). The CDR3 contains 15 residues. Germline loops: CDR1 SGHVS, CDR2 FQNEAQ. With 5 bases removed from V and 5 bases from J, the gap between germline ends came to 13 bases. Here the CDR3 DNA reads TGTGCCAGCAGCAGTTACAGGGATGATAATTCACCCCTCCACTTT. This sequence encodes CASSSYRDDNSPLHF.

The chain uses TRBV12-3 or TRBV12-4 and TRBJ1-1; TRBD1 might be the D (5 bases). CDR3 length: 13 residues. Deletions cut 3 bases from V and 7 bases from J, with 12 bases between. The CDR3 nucleotides are TGTGCCAGCAGTTTCTTGCGGGGGAGTGAAGCTTTCTTT. It is translated as CASSFLRGSEAFF.

The chain combines TRBV5-1 with TRBJ1-1, with no clear D. CDR1 is SGHRS, CDR2 YFSETQ, per germline. The V end was cut by 0 bases, the J end by 6 bases, with 12 bases between. This CDR3 is built from 14 residues. The CDR3 sequence: CASSLALSGAEAFF. CDR3 in DNA: TGCGCCAGCAGCTTGGCATTGTCAGGCGCTGAAGCTTTCTTT.

The chain joins TRBV4-1 to TRBJ1-5, with TRBD1 matching over 9 bases. The V and J ends lost 2 bases and 1 base, in that order; junction bases with no gene match: 3. The germline V gene encodes CDR1 MGHRA and CDR2 YSYEKL. This CDR3 comprises 16 residues. CDR3 sequence: CASSQTGTGSNQPQHF. The CDR3 DNA sequence: TGCGCCAGCAGCCAAACCGGGACAGGGAGCAATCAGCCCCAGCATTTT.

The chain combines TRBV14 with TRBJ2-3; tentatively, D is TRBD1 (5 bases). This CDR3 region has 14 residues. The germline V gene has CDR1 SGHDN and CDR2 FVKESK. Trimming left V 3 bases short and J 2 bases short, with 9 bases between. The CDR3 nucleotides are TGTGCCAGCAGCCACAGGGTTTTCACAGATACGCAGTATTTT. As protein: CASSHRVFTDTQYF.

The genes are TRBV9 and TRBJ2-5, with 7 bases identical to TRBD1. The germline V gene has CDR1 SGDLS and CDR2 YYNGEE. This CDR3 is built from 14 residues. The V segment lost 4 bases and the J segment 4 bases; nucleotides outside the gene matches: 7. The CDR3 region has the DNA TGTGCCAGCAGCACAGGGGCGAACCGAGAGACCCAGTACTTC. It translates to CASSTGANRETQYF.

The V call is TRBV19, the J call TRBJ1-5, with no clear D. This CDR3 has 13 residues. Trimming took off 8 bases at V and 3 bases at J, with 11 bases between the two ends. Germline V lookup: CDR1 LNHDA, CDR2 SQIVND (reference sequence). This CDR3 reads CASQRTVNQPQHF. In nucleotides, the CDR3 is TGTGCCAGTCAACGGACTGTCAATCAGCCCCAGCATTTT. Together with reference TRBV19 and TRBJ1-5, the CDR3 gives the full variable domain: DGGITQSPKYLFRKEGQNVTLSCEQNLNHDAMYWYRQDPGQGLRLIYYSQIVNDFQKGDIAEGYSVSREKKESFPLTVTSAQKNPTAFYLCASQRTVNQPQHFGDGTRLSIL.

This clone was recorded only once. The V call is TRBV4-1, the J call TRBJ2-2; TRBD1 matches at 7 bases. Germline lookup yields CDR1 MGHRA and CDR2 YSYEKL. The V and J ends lost 4 bases and 2 bases, in that order; junction bases with no gene match: 13. This CDR3 region has 18 residues. CDR3 sequence (DNA): TGCGCCAGCAGCCTCCGGGACAGCGCCGTAACCAACACCGGGGAGCTGTTTTTT. Its protein is CASSLRDSAVTNTGELFF.

This chain joins TRBV27 and TRBJ2-3, with TRBD2 matching over 8 bases. CDR3 size: 14 residues. Germline V lookup: CDR1 MNHEY, CDR2 SMNVEV (reference sequence). With 3 bases clipped from V and 2 bases from J, the junction kept 1 base outside the gene matches. CDR3 coding DNA: TGTGCCAGCAGTTTTAGCGGGGCCACAGATACGCAGTATTTT. Translating gives CASSFSGATDTQYF.

The rearrangement joins TRBV11-2 to TRBJ2-5, with 14 bases that match TRBD2. CDR1 is SGHAT, CDR2 FQNNGV, per germline. V shed 5 bases and J 4 bases; nucleotides not matched to a gene: 3. The CDR3 spans 15 residues. This chain's CDR3 is CASSVGLAGVETQYF. In DNA form, the CDR3 reads TGTGCCAGCAGCGTGGGACTAGCGGGGGTAGAGACCCAGTACTTC.

V is TRBV10-3 and J is TRBJ1-1; D unclear. Trimming took off 0 bases at V and 8 bases at J, with 4 bases between the two ends. This CDR3 has 11 amino acids. Per the germline V gene, CDR1 is ENHRY and CDR2 is SYGVKD. CDR3 in DNA: TGTGCCATCAGTGAGTCTAGAGAAGCTTTCTTT. It specifies CAISESREAFF.

The chain uses TRBV27 and TRBJ2-1; 15 nucleotides agree with TRBD2. The junction had 9 bases not matched to a gene; V was cut back by 2 bases and J by 4 bases. There are 19 residues in the CDR3. Germline assignment: CDR1 MNHEY and CDR2 SMNVEV (reference sequence). The CDR3 loop is CASSLPPGLAGGPYNEQFF. The CDR3 DNA reads as TGTGCCAGCAGTTTACCTCCGGGACTAGCGGGGGGCCCGTACAATGAGCAGTTCTTC.

V usage is TRBV20-1 and J usage is TRBJ1-1; D ambiguous. V shed 2 bases and J shed 10 bases, with 11 bases lying between them. CDR1 and CDR2 (germline): DFQATT, SNEGSKA (reference sequence). The CDR3 covers 11 residues. In DNA, the CDR3 is TGCAGTGCTAGATGGGCGGGCCCAGCTTTCTTT. This sequence encodes CSARWAGPAFF.

The chain recombines TRBV7-9 with TRBJ1-5; D is undetermined. This CDR3 region has 14 residues. Germline-derived CDR1 and CDR2 are SEHNR and FQNEAQ (reference sequence). Deletions cut 4 bases from V and 7 bases from J, with 14 bases between. CDR3 amino acids: CASSSPDGSQPQHF. The CDR3 region has the DNA TGTGCCAGCAGCTCCCCTGATGGGAGCCAGCCCCAGCATTTT.

This clone showed up just a few times. The chain employs TRBV5-4 and TRBJ2-7, with a tentative D call TRBD1 (6 bases). This CDR3 comprises 14 residues. Germline V lookup: CDR1 SGHNT, CDR2 YYREEE (reference sequence). Trimming cost V 0 bases and J 6 bases, with 13 bases left between them. The CDR3 coding sequence is TGTGCCAGCAGCTTGGAAGCCCAGGGGTCCGAGCAGTACTTC. This codes for CASSLEAQGSEQYF.

This chain links TRBV11-3 with TRBJ1-1; D is perhaps TRBD1 (5 bases). The germline V and J ends were trimmed by 4 bases and 5 bases, with 14 bases remaining between them. Germline V gene data show CDR1 as SGHNT and CDR2 as YENEEA. The CDR3 is 14 amino acids. CDR3 DNA sequence: TGTGCCAGCAGCTCCGGGGGGGTAGCGACTGAAGCTTTCTTT. Protein product: CASSSGGVATEAFF. The variable domain in full, completed from reference TRBV11-3 and TRBJ1-1, reads EAGVVQSPRYKIIEKKQPVAFWCNPISGHNTLYWYLQNLGQGPELLIRYENEEAVDDSQLPKDRFSAERLKGVDSTLKIQPAELGDSAVYLCASSSGGVATEAFFGQGTRLTVV.

This clone came up once. V usage is TRBV10-3 and J usage is TRBJ2-2; D is perhaps TRBD1 (5 bases). V was pared by 7 bases and J by 4 bases, with 16 bases between. CDR1 is ENHRY, CDR2 SYGVKD, per germline. The CDR3 length is 15 residues. DNA for the CDR3: TGTGCCATCACCGAACGGCAGGGCGGCACCGGGGAGCTGTTTTTT. Protein: CAITERQGGTGELFF.

V gene TRBV28 combines with J gene TRBJ2-7; D is possibly TRBD2 (5 bases). V was cut by 7 bases and J by 1 base, with 14 bases left in between. The CDR3 loop spans 14 amino acids. Germline CDR1 and CDR2: MDHEN and SYDVKM. The CDR3 DNA sequence: TGTGCCAGCACCCTACGGGCGGGTTCCTACGAGCAGTACTTC. Its translation: CASTLRAGSYEQYF.

The chain couples TRBV28 to TRBJ2-7; 10 bases line up with TRBD2. J was trimmed by 7 bases and V by 6 bases; bases with no gene match: 12. CDR1 is MDHEN, CDR2 SYDVKM, per germline. The CDR3 runs to 15 residues. CDR3 sequence: CASRLAGTSVWEQYF. The CDR3 nucleotides read TGTGCCAGCAGGTTAGCCGGGACTAGCGTGTGGGAGCAGTACTTC.